This T cell receptor (beta chain) was observed in a study of CD8+ T cells in alopecia areata. The CDR3 has 16 residues. Deletions cut 5 bases from V and 7 bases from J, with 21 bases between. Germline values: CDR1 SGHVS, CDR2 FNYEAQ. The sequencing template was cDNA reverse transcribed from extracted RNA. TCRdb's table, derived via immunoSEQ multiplex PCR, lists solely in-frame clones and lacks some. This repertoire shows 150,000 to 160,000 clones, 40% to 65% found once; its top ten account for roughly 19%. This clone was observed a single time. The TCR was taken from a human donor with alopecia areata. The chain uses TRBV7-6 and TRBJ1-5; a possible D gene is TRBD1 (6 bases). The sequencing here drew on CD8+ T cells sorted from blood, taken at week 0. The CDR3 loop is CASSPRPGQGIQPQHF. The CDR3 DNA reads as TGTGCCAGCAGCCCCCGGCCGGGGCAGGGGATCCAGCCCCAGCATTTT.